This T cell receptor beta chain comes out of a study of CXCR3 chemokines and chemotherapy response in bladder cancer. This CDR3 region has 14 residues. The V gene's germline CDR1 is SQVTM and CDR2 ANQGSEA. After removal of 7 bases from V and 1 base from J, the junction contained 7 bases not matched to a gene. TCRdb re-derived calls from the PCR reads in MiXCR, one entry per CDR3 protein. The table shows thousands of distinct CDR3 sequences, with 25% to 30% occurring only once. The clonotype comes from a human donor with bladder cancer that did not respond to neoadjuvant chemotherapy. The chain recombines TRBV29-1 with TRBJ2-3; 8 nucleotides match TRBD1. The sample was taken from a patient whose treatment included neoadjuvant chemotherapy. CDR3 sequence (DNA): TGCAGCGGGGGACAGGCGGCGGGCACAGATACGCAGTATTTT. Amino acid sequence: CSGGQAAGTDTQYF.